A selection of T cell receptor beta chains follows, all from one sample in a study of T cell responses to AZD1222 COVID-19 vaccine. Libraries were prepared by immunoSEQ multiplex PCR; TCRdb keeps only in-frame clonotypes and omits some of them. Here the sample spans some 130,000 clones, approximately 91% being singletons. Sequencing used peripheral blood, obtained on day 0 of AZD1222 vaccination. The source is an adult in good health. The CDR3 runs from the conserved cysteine through the conserved F or W. The order of the fields is D gene, clone size, J gene, V gene, CDR3 DNA, CDR3 protein. A D gene is named only where the DNA matches it firmly. Not every row has a clone size; where given, it reads once, few, many or a size class.

>-|-|TRBJ1-1|TRBV5-1
TGCGCCAGCAGCTTGGGGGGACACGGGAGCACTGAAGCTTTCTTT
CASSLGGHGSTEAFF
>TRBD1|-|TRBJ1-6|TRBV6-2/TRBV6-3
TGTGCCAGCAGTTCGGGACAGGGGGATAATTCACCCCTCCACTTT
CASSSGQGDNSPLHF
>TRBD2|-|TRBJ2-1|TRBV3-1/TRBV3-2
TGTGCCAGCAGCCTTACCGGGACTAAACCATACAATGAGCAGTTCTTC
CASSLTGTKPYNEQFF
>TRBD2|-|TRBJ2-1|TRBV5-1
TGCGCCAGCAGCGCCGATCGGGCGGGAGGCATCAATGAGCAGTTCTTC
CASSADRAGGINEQFF
>-|-|TRBJ1-2|TRBV5-5
TGTGCCAGCAGCTTGGCAGGGTGGGACAACTATGGCTACACCTTC
CASSLAGWDNYGYTF
>TRBD1|-|TRBJ1-6|TRBV28
TGTGCCAGCAGTTCGCGACAGGGAGGCTCACCCCTCCACTTT
CASSSRQGGSPLHF
>TRBD1|once|TRBJ1-2|TRBV4-1
TGCGCCAGCAGCCAGGGGGAACAGGGGGCTCGGGGCTACACCTTC
CASSQGEQGARGYTF
>TRBD2|-|TRBJ2-3|TRBV27
TGTGCCAGCAGACGCAGACAGCGGGGTTGGGATACGCAGTATTTT
CASRRRQRGWDTQYF
>-|-|TRBJ2-6|TRBV4-3
TGCGCCAGCAGCCAAGAACCGGGGGCTGGGGCCAACGTCCTGACTTTC
CASSQEPGAGANVLTF
>-|few|TRBJ1-5|TRBV18
TGTGCCAGCTCACCGGCGGTAGAACAGCCCCAGCATTTT
CASSPAVEQPQHF
>-|-|TRBJ2-1|TRBV19
TGTGCCAGTAGTATGGGGGGGACACCTAACAATGAGCAGTTCTTC
CASSMGGTPNNEQFF
>TRBD1|-|TRBJ1-6|TRBV4-2
TGTGCCAGCAGCCTCGGGACAGGGAGATCACCCCTCCACTTT
CASSLGTGRSPLHF
>TRBD2|-|TRBJ2-1|TRBV2
TGTGCCAGCAGTGAAGGAGCGGGGGAGTTCTTC
CASSEGAGEFF
>-|-|TRBJ1-5|TRBV9
TGTGCCAGCAGCGTAGGGGGGCGCAGCAATCAGCCCCAGCATTTT
CASSVGGRSNQPQHF
>-|-|TRBJ2-5|TRBV28
TGTGCCAGCAGTCTGGACAGAGGAGAGACCCAGTACTTC
CASSLDRGETQYF
>-|-|TRBJ1-5|TRBV14
TGTGCCAGCAGCCTAAGGACGGTGGGGTGGCCCCAGCATTTT
CASSLRTVGWPQHF
>-|-|TRBJ2-5|TRBV19
TGTGCCAGTAGTATAACAGGGCGGTGGGAGACCCAGTACTTC
CASSITGRWETQYF
>-|-|TRBJ2-7|TRBV5-1
TGCGCCAGCAGCTTGCCTTCGACAGGCTACGAGCAGTACTTC
CASSLPSTGYEQYF